This record concerns one T cell receptor (beta chain) sequence. Time point described: before trial treatment. The sample comes from a study of low-dose radiotherapy and immunotherapy resistance in tumors. cDNA synthesis used a TRAV/TRBV-specific primer set for both chains. With a constant-region primer and a V-primer adapter, TCRs were subjected to 20 PCR cycles of amplification. TCRdb passed the reads through MiXCR, listing each CDR3 protein once. The sample has tens of thousands of distinct CDR3 sequences; around a third are singletons. The CDR3 extends over 14 amino acids. Sequences were derived from PBMCs, sampled before treatment. This receptor was identified in a male donor with gallbladder cancer. The chain carries TRBV26 and TRBJ2-3; the table's D call of TRBD2 was not tested on the DNA. TRBV26 is a documented pseudogene. The CDR3 DNA reads as TGTGCCAGCAGGCGGGCGGGTAGCACAGATACGCAGTATTTT. This encodes CASRRAGSTDTQYF.